A single T cell receptor (beta chain) is shown here with its context. Antigen specificity is unknown. The data stem from a study of lymphopenia after photon versus proton radiotherapy. The CDR3 runs 15 residues. Germline V CDR1 and CDR2: SGDLS, YYNGEE. The V and J ends lost 3 bases and 1 base, in that order; junction bases with no gene match: 3. General study points: Proton therapy kept repertoires fairly stable, unlike photons, which gained effector/memory cells. Authors raise, but do not show, better survival with proton therapy.

Some clones are missing from TCRdb's copy, which holds only in-frame ones; the method was immunoSEQ multiplex PCR. The data hold 150,000 to 200,000 clones, with roughly nine tenths observed a single time. The TCR was taken from a man aged 50 to 60 with gastric cancer. The chain uses TRBV9 and TRBJ2-3; TRBD2 agrees at 9 bases. Specimen: peripheral blood, collected from a patient treated with photon-based radiotherapy. The CDR3, as DNA: TGTGCCAGCAGCGCGACTAGCGGCCGCACAGATACGCAGTATTTT. Encoded protein: CASSATSGRTDTQYF. The complete variable domain, with remaining parts taken from reference TRBV9 and TRBJ2-3, reads DSGVTQTPKHLITATGQRVTLRCSPRSGDLSVYWYQQSLDQGLQFLIQYYNGEERAKGNILERFSAQQFPDLHSELNLSSLELGDSALYFCASSATSGRTDTQYFGPGTRLTVL.